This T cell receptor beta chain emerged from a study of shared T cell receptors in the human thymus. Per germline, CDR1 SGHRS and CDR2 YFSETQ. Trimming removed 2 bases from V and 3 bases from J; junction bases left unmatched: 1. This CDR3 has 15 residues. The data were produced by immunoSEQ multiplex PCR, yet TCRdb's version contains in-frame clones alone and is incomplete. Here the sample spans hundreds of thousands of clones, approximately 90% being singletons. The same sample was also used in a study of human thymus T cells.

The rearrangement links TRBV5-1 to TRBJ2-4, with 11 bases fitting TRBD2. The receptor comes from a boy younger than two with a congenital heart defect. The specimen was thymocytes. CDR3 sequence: CASSFTSGSKNIQYF. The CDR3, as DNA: TGCGCCAGCAGCTTTACTAGCGGGAGCAAAAACATTCAGTACTTC.